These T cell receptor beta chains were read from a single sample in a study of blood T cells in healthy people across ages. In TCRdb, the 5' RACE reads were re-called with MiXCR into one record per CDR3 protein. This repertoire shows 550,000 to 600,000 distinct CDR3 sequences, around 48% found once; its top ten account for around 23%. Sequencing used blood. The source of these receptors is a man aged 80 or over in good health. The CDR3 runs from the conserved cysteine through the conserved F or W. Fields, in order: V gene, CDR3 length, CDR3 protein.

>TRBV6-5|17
CASSSATGRGVYNEQFF
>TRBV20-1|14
CSANPPGGKDTQYF
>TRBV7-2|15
CASSLAGTRQETQYF
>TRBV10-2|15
CASPGATSSTDTQYF
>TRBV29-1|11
CSALLYNEQFF
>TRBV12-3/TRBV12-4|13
CASSSSFRDTQYF
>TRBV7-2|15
CASSSQAGVSDTQYF
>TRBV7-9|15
CASSPGQRFGTEAFF
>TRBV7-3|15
CASSSTGLRDTEAFF
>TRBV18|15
CASSPEQGVVSPLHF
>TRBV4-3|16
CASSQDQGTVTGELFF
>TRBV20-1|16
CSARDSGSGTKETQYF
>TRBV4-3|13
CASSPRVGTEAFF
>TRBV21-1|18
CASSKNSGRSSYNSPLHF
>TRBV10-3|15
CAIRRGGPKGDTQYF
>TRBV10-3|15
CAISAGQGAGSPLHF
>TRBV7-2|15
CASSFLGGPYNEQFF
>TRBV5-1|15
CASSLPGQSADTQYF
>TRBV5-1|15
CASSLVGVRTDTQYF
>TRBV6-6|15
CASSQGQRSSYEQYF
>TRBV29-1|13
CSGTGTSTGELFF
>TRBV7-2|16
CANSYSTGRQYNEQFF
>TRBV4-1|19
CASSRPTGGGTSGANVLTF
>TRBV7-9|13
CASSLALDNEQYF
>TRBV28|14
CASRVSGIGDTQYF
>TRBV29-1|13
CSVVTDRGAEQYF
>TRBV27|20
CASSLKAPDLRGTLSYEQYF
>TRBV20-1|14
CSARAGPGTEKLFF
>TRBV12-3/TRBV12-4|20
CASIKGRTSGRVWFTGELFF
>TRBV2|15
CASSVSSPSTDTQYF
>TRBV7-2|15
CASSPSRTGDYEQYF
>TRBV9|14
CASSVGQGAGEQFF
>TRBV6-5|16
CASSRGTGGSYEKLFF